The rows below give T cell receptor beta chains drawn from one sample of a study of response to subunit inactivated influenza vaccine. TCRdb re-derived calls from the RT-PCR reads in MiXCR, one entry per CDR3 protein. Here the sample spans about 520,000 distinct CDR3 sequences, about 25% being singletons. Specimen: CD4+ T cells sorted from PBMCs, collected about 5 days after vaccination. These receptors all come from a man aged 45-65 years who received an inactivated influenza vaccine. The CDR3 runs from the conserved cysteine through the conserved F or W. The D gene is left open where the match is weak. The listing skips clone size in some rows; elsewhere it reads once, few, many or a size class.

v_call: TRBV20-1; d_call: NA; j_call: TRBJ2-5; clone_size: NA; cdr3_nt: TGCAGTGCCACAGGGGGGGGCATGGCAGAGACCCAGTACTTC; cdr3_aa: CSATGGGMAETQYF
v_call: TRBV20-1; d_call: TRBD2; j_call: TRBJ2-5; clone_size: few; cdr3_nt: TGCAGTGCTAGAGGGGGACTAGCGGGTTTCCAAGAGACCCAGTACTTC; cdr3_aa: CSARGGLAGFQETQYF
v_call: TRBV10-3; d_call: NA; j_call: TRBJ2-3; clone_size: few; cdr3_nt: TGTGCCATCAGTGAGCGCACTAGCAGCACAGATACGCAGTATTTT; cdr3_aa: CAISERTSSTDTQYF
v_call: TRBV12-3/TRBV12-4; d_call: NA; j_call: TRBJ1-4; clone_size: few; cdr3_nt: TGTGCCAGCAGTTTGTCGCCGATTAATGAAAAACTGTTTTTT; cdr3_aa: CASSLSPINEKLFF
v_call: TRBV6-2/TRBV6-3; d_call: TRBD2; j_call: TRBJ2-5; clone_size: NA; cdr3_nt: TGTGCCAGCAGACCACAGTCGGGAGGGTGGTACCAAGAGACCCAGTACTTC; cdr3_aa: CASRPQSGGWYQETQYF
v_call: TRBV7-8; d_call: TRBD2; j_call: TRBJ2-7; clone_size: NA; cdr3_nt: TGTGCCAGCAGCTTAGTAGGTTCGGCTAGCGGAACCTACGAGCAGTACTTC; cdr3_aa: CASSLVGSASGTYEQYF
v_call: TRBV18; d_call: NA; j_call: TRBJ2-7; clone_size: NA; cdr3_nt: TGTGCCAGCTCACTCATGGAGGAGCAGTACTTC; cdr3_aa: CASSLMEEQYF
v_call: TRBV7-8; d_call: NA; j_call: TRBJ2-2; clone_size: few; cdr3_nt: TGTGCCAGCAGCTTAGGTTCGGCCGGGGAGCTGTTTTTT; cdr3_aa: CASSLGSAGELFF
v_call: TRBV20-1; d_call: NA; j_call: TRBJ1-6; clone_size: few; cdr3_nt: TGCAGTGCTAAATTCAGGGGTAATTCACCCCTCCACTTT; cdr3_aa: CSAKFRGNSPLHF
v_call: TRBV15; d_call: TRBD2; j_call: TRBJ2-5; clone_size: many; cdr3_nt: TGTGCCACCAGGCTAGCGGGAGGAAGCGAGACCCAGTACTTC; cdr3_aa: CATRLAGGSETQYF
v_call: TRBV29-1; d_call: TRBD2; j_call: TRBJ2-7; clone_size: few; cdr3_nt: TGCAGCGTAGGTCGAGCGGGGGGGCCGAACGAGCAGTACTTC; cdr3_aa: CSVGRAGGPNEQYF
v_call: TRBV20-1; d_call: NA; j_call: TRBJ2-7; clone_size: few; cdr3_nt: TGCAGTGCTAGAGAGCAGGGGGGTGTGCAGTACTTC; cdr3_aa: CSAREQGGVQYF
v_call: TRBV10-3; d_call: NA; j_call: TRBJ1-3; clone_size: NA; cdr3_nt: TGTGCCATCAGTGACGACGGCGGAGGGAACACCATATATTTT; cdr3_aa: CAISDDGGGNTIYF
v_call: TRBV6-2/TRBV6-3; d_call: NA; j_call: TRBJ1-2; clone_size: many; cdr3_nt: TGTGCCAGCAGTTACTCGGCAGGGGTTGGCTACACCTTC; cdr3_aa: CASSYSAGVGYTF
v_call: TRBV6-1; d_call: TRBD1; j_call: TRBJ1-3; clone_size: NA; cdr3_nt: TGTGCCAGCAGTCGGGACAGTCTTCACTCTGGAAACACCATATATTTT; cdr3_aa: CASSRDSLHSGNTIYF
v_call: TRBV5-1; d_call: NA; j_call: TRBJ1-5; clone_size: NA; cdr3_nt: TGCGCCAGCAGCCCCAGCGGGGGGAGCCAGCCCCAGCATTTT; cdr3_aa: CASSPSGGSQPQHF